The 29 T cell receptor beta chains in this list originate from one sample, sequenced in a study of blood T cell repertoires in COVID-19. The data were produced by immunoSEQ multiplex PCR, yet TCRdb's version contains in-frame clones alone and is incomplete. The sample yields 95,000 to 150,000 clones, roughly four fifths seen once. Specimen: peripheral blood. These receptors all stem from a human donor in a cohort sampled during active COVID-19.

The gene calls are TRBV3-1 (or the pseudogene TRBV3-2) and TRBJ2-7; 12 nucleotides match TRBD2. Trimming took 3 bases from V and 3 from J; bases not matched to a gene: 3. The CDR3 spans 15 residues. CDR1 and CDR2 from the germline V gene are LGHDT and YNNKEL (reference sequence). In DNA, the CDR3 is TGTGCCAGCAGCCACCTAGCGGGGGGGGTCTACGAGCAGTACTTC. Translation: CASSHLAGGVYEQYF.

The genes are TRBV5-1 and TRBJ2-3; TRBD2 matches 11 bases. The CDR3 extends over 17 amino acids. The germline V gene has CDR1 SGHRS and CDR2 YFSETQ. V lost 0 bases, J lost 4 bases, and 7 bases stayed unmatched. CDR3 DNA sequence: TGCGCCAGCAGCTTGGGGGCCCTAGCGGGGGGTGCAGATACGCAGTATTTT. Its protein is CASSLGALAGGADTQYF.

This clone was seen only a few times. The CDR3 nucleotides are TGCGCCAGCAGCTCCGGGACACCGAATTCACCCCTCCACTTT. This gives the protein CASSSGTPNSPLHF. This chain connects TRBV5-1 to TRBJ1-6, with TRBD1 as a possible D gene (6 bases). CDR1 SGHRS and CDR2 YFSETQ come from the germline V gene. V shed 3 bases and J shed 7 bases, with 11 bases lying between them. The CDR3 has 14 residues.

J is TRBJ1-1 and V is TRBV3-1 (or the pseudogene TRBV3-2); TRBD1 agrees at 7 bases. The CDR3 loop spans 13 amino acids. Trimming at V came to 4 bases and at J to 8 bases, leaving 7 bases not matched to a gene. Germline CDR1 reads LGHDT; CDR2 reads YNNKEL (reference sequence). CDR3 sequence: CASSRYTGAEAFF. CDR3 nucleotide sequence: TGTGCCAGCAGCCGTTACACAGGGGCAGAAGCTTTCTTT.

This chain joins TRBV27 and TRBJ2-5; 8 nucleotides align to TRBD1. This CDR3 is 14 amino acids long. CDR1 is MNHEY and CDR2 is SMNVEV in the germline V gene (reference sequence). V dropped 3 bases and J dropped 5; count of bases not matched to a gene: 5. This CDR3 is CASSLDRVRETQYF. The CDR3, as DNA: TGTGCCAGCAGTTTGGACAGGGTACGGGAGACCCAGTACTTC.

The gene calls are TRBV6-6 and TRBJ1-1; TRBD1 aligns across 10 bases. With 5 bases clipped from V and 5 bases from J, the junction kept 8 bases outside the gene matches. The CDR3 runs 15 residues. The V gene's germline CDR1 is MNHNY and CDR2 SVGAGI (reference sequence). The CDR3 DNA is TGTGCCAGCAGTGACCGACAGGGGGCTACTACTGAAGCTTTCTTT. Its translation is CASSDRQGATTEAFF.

This rearrangement joins TRBV28 to TRBJ2-5; 7 bases agree with TRBD2. Germline-derived CDR1 and CDR2 are MDHEN and SYDVKM. V dropped 2 bases and J dropped 1; count of bases not matched to a gene: 7. The CDR3 is 16 residues long. The CDR3 sequence: CASSLGVGGIQETQYF. DNA for the CDR3: TGTGCCAGCAGTTTAGGAGTCGGGGGGATCCAAGAGACCCAGTACTTC.

This chain joins TRBV9 and TRBJ1-4; 11 bases fit TRBD1. The germline CDR1 and CDR2 sequences are SGDLS and YYNGEE. The CDR3 is made up of 15 amino acids. The ends lost 4 bases at V and 7 bases at J; junction bases unmatched: 6. Here the CDR3 DNA reads TGTGCCAGCAGCAACGGACAGGGGGCTGGTGAAAAACTGTTTTTT. Its translation: CASSNGQGAGEKLFF.

This CDR3 reads CASGLGDRGFSEQYF. The CDR3 DNA sequence: TGTGCTAGTGGTTTGGGGGACAGGGGGTTTAGCGAGCAGTACTTC. V usage is TRBV12-5 and J usage is TRBJ2-7; 11 positions match TRBD1. Losses at the gene ends were 1 base for V and 6 bases for J; bases not matched to a gene: 5. CDR3 length: 15 amino acids. Germline-derived CDR1 and CDR2 are LGHNT and FRNRAP.

The chain has TRBV24-1 and TRBJ1-1; maybe TRBD1 (5 bases). The germline V gene encodes CDR1 KGHDR and CDR2 SFDVKD. V shed 7 bases and J shed 2 bases, with 16 bases lying between them. The CDR3 runs to 15 residues. The CDR3 protein is CATRRGLTFNTEAFF. In nucleotides, the CDR3 is TGTGCCACCAGACGGGGACTGACATTCAACACTGAAGCTTTCTTT.

This sequence joins TRBV20-1 and TRBJ1-1, with 11 bases aligning to TRBD1. Germline loops: CDR1 DFQATT, CDR2 SNEGSKA (reference sequence). Trimming cost V 3 bases and J 4 bases; bases outside gene matches: 7. CDR3 length: 15 residues. The CDR3 here is CSASGTGGFSTEAFF. For the CDR3, the DNA is TGCAGTGCTAGTGGGACAGGGGGATTTTCCACTGAAGCTTTCTTT.

The rearrangement links TRBV19 to TRBJ1-1; 9 positions match TRBD1. CDR1 is LNHDA and CDR2 is SQIVND in the germline V gene (reference sequence). This CDR3 is built from 14 residues. V gave up 2 bases and J gave up 3 bases; unmatched junction bases: 1. CDR3: CASSIWDRDTEAFF. The DNA of the CDR3 is TGTGCCAGTAGTATATGGGACAGGGACACTGAAGCTTTCTTT. The full variable domain, rest sourced from reference TRBV19 and TRBJ1-1, is DGGITQSPKYLFRKEGQNVTLSCEQNLNHDAMYWYRQDPGQGLRLIYYSQIVNDFQKGDIAEGYSVSREKKESFPLTVTSAQKNPTAFYLCASSIWDRDTEAFFGQGTRLTVV.

The V call is TRBV2, the J call TRBJ1-6; tentatively, D is TRBD1 (5 bases). V lost 7 bases, J lost 0 bases, and 13 bases lay in between. Germline V CDR1 and CDR2: SNHLY, FYNNEI. CDR3 length equals 16 residues. The DNA for the CDR3 is TGTGCCAGCATGCCACGGGGGAGCTCCTATAATTCACCCCTCCACTTT. Protein product: CASMPRGSSYNSPLHF.

V gene TRBV5-1 combines with J gene TRBJ1-4; 9 bases match TRBD1. This CDR3 is built from 16 residues. CDR1 is SGHRS and CDR2 is YFSETQ in the germline V gene. Trimming cost V 4 bases and J 1 base; bases outside gene matches: 5. CDR3: CASSRTGGGTNEKLFF. The CDR3, as DNA: TGCGCCAGCAGCCGAACAGGGGGCGGAACTAATGAAAAACTGTTTTTT.

The rearrangement joins TRBV19 to TRBJ2-6; TRBD2 aligns across 11 bases. Trimming at V came to 2 bases and at J to 2 bases, leaving 5 bases not matched to a gene. The germline gives CDR1 LNHDA, CDR2 SQIVND (reference sequence). The CDR3 sequence is 18 residues long. The CDR3 reads CASSILGLAGTGANVLTF. The CDR3 DNA reads TGTGCCAGTAGTATATTAGGACTAGCGGGCACTGGGGCCAACGTCCTGACTTTC. The complete variable domain, with remaining parts taken from reference TRBV19 and TRBJ2-6, reads DGGITQSPKYLFRKEGQNVTLSCEQNLNHDAMYWYRQDPGQGLRLIYYSQIVNDFQKGDIAEGYSVSREKKESFPLTVTSAQKNPTAFYLCASSILGLAGTGANVLTFGAGSRLTVL.

The chain couples TRBV9 to TRBJ1-2; D may be TRBD1 (5 bases). This CDR3 is built from 15 residues. The V gene lost 4 bases and the J gene lost 8 bases, with 21 bases spanning the gap. The germline V gene encodes CDR1 SGDLS and CDR2 YYNGEE. The chain's CDR3 is CASSPHYGTAGGYTF. The CDR3 coding sequence is TGTGCCAGCAGCCCCCACTATGGGACGGCGGGAGGCTACACCTTC.

The chain has TRBV19 and TRBJ1-2; D is unresolved. Germline lookup yields CDR1 LNHDA and CDR2 SQIVND (reference sequence). Trimming took off 7 bases at V and 4 bases at J, with 16 bases between the two ends. The CDR3 covers 14 residues. CDR3 loop: CASISTLDGYGYTF. CDR3 in DNA: TGTGCCAGTATTTCTACGCTAGATGGCTATGGCTACACCTTC.

The chain carries TRBV3-1 (or the pseudogene TRBV3-2) and TRBJ1-3; tentative D call: TRBD1 (5 bases). Germline V gene data show CDR1 as LGHDT and CDR2 as YNNKEL (reference sequence). Trimming left V 0 bases short and J 0 bases short, with 12 bases between. The CDR3 consists of 17 residues. For the CDR3, the DNA is TGTGCCAGCAGCCAAGAGGGGGGACCGCGCTCTGGAAACACCATATATTTT. It encodes CASSQEGGPRSGNTIYF.

The table lists this clone with a few counts. The V call is TRBV5-5, the J call TRBJ1-3; unclear D gene. The germline V gene has CDR1 SGHKS and CDR2 YYEKEE (reference sequence). Trimming took 4 bases from V and 0 from J, leaving 8 bases between them. The CDR3 runs to 14 residues. The CDR3: CASSVTDSGNTIYF. CDR3 DNA sequence: TGTGCCAGCAGCGTGACTGACTCTGGAAACACCATATATTTT.

This rearrangement joins TRBV6-1 to TRBJ1-3; D is uncertain. The germline V and J ends were trimmed by 0 bases and 1 base, with 10 bases remaining between them. This CDR3 contains 16 residues. Germline loops: CDR1 MNHNS, CDR2 SASEGT. For the CDR3, the DNA is TGTGCCAGCAGTGAAGCGCTTGGCTTATCTGGAAACACCATATATTTT. It yields the protein CASSEALGLSGNTIYF.

This chain connects TRBV20-1 to TRBJ2-3, with 10 bases aligning to TRBD2. Germline CDR1 is DFQATT and CDR2 is SNEGSKA (reference sequence). CDR3 length equals 15 residues. The trim removed 3 bases at V and 0 bases at J, leaving 3 bases unmatched. The CDR3 DNA reads TGCAGTGCTAGTCTAGCGGGGGAAAGCACAGATACGCAGTATTTT. It is translated as CSASLAGESTDTQYF.

The chain's CDR3 is CASSLPRVYEQYF. The CDR3 bases are TGTGCCAGCAGCTTGCCGCGCGTTTACGAGCAGTACTTC. This chain joins TRBV5-6 and TRBJ2-7; no reliable D call. The CDR3 has 13 residues. The germline V gene encodes CDR1 SGHDT and CDR2 YYEEEE. Trimming took off 1 base at V and 4 bases at J, with 9 bases between the two ends.

The sample holds many counts of this clone. This chain joins TRBV9 and TRBJ1-5; 8 positions match TRBD1. The V and J ends lost 0 bases and 7 bases, in that order; junction bases with no gene match: 6. The germline V gene encodes CDR1 SGDLS and CDR2 YYNGEE. This CDR3 has 15 amino acids. CDR3 residues: CASSVGGDRGQPQHF. CDR3 DNA: TGTGCCAGCAGCGTAGGTGGTGACAGGGGACAGCCCCAGCATTTT.

This clone is a singleton in its sample. The chain is built from TRBV7-8 and TRBJ2-5; a possible D gene is TRBD1 (5 bases). The CDR3 is 16 residues long. The germline V gene encodes CDR1 SGHVS and CDR2 FQNEAQ. V lost 5 bases and J lost 5, with 21 bases in between. The CDR3 DNA is TGTGCCAGCAGCAGTCTCCAACTTGGGGCAGGGGAGACCCAGTACTTC. It yields the protein CASSSLQLGAGETQYF.

This clone was observed a few times. V usage is TRBV6-5 and J usage is TRBJ1-6; D is possibly TRBD1 (6 bases). CDR3 length: 14 residues. Germline loops: CDR1 MNHEY, CDR2 SVGAGI. The V gene lost 6 bases and the J gene lost 7 bases, with 13 bases spanning the gap. Here the CDR3 DNA reads TGTGCCAGCAGACAGGGAACCATAAATTCACCCCTCCACTTT. This gives the protein CASRQGTINSPLHF.

This clone was counted a few times. The chain links TRBV5-1 to TRBJ1-2, with a weak D call TRBD1 (5 bases). The germline gives CDR1 SGHRS, CDR2 YFSETQ. This CDR3 contains 24 residues. V gave up 0 bases and J gave up 7 bases, with 43 bases separating them. CDR3 loop: CASSLEGIRCREAASLLVLGGYTF. In DNA, the CDR3 is TGCGCCAGCAGCTTGGAAGGGATCCGATGCAGGGAGGCAGCAAGTCTGCTGGTTCTGGGTGGCTACACCTTC. The whole variable domain, filled in from reference TRBV5-1 and TRBJ1-2, reads KAGVTQTPRYLIKTRGQQVTLSCSPISGHRSVSWYQQTPGQGLQFLFEYFSETQRNKGNFPGRFSGRQFSNSRSEMNVSTLELGDSALYLCASSLEGIRCREAASLLVLGGYTFGSGTRLTVV.

The V call is TRBV3-1 (or the pseudogene TRBV3-2), the J call TRBJ1-4, with TRBD1 as a possible D gene (6 bases). V lost 4 bases and J 7 bases, leaving 16 bases between the germline ends. CDR1 is LGHDT and CDR2 is YNNKEL in the germline V gene (reference sequence). This CDR3 has 15 residues. The CDR3 DNA sequence: TGTGCCAGCAGCCCAAAGGGGGTCGGTGGTGAAAAACTGTTTTTT. The encoded protein is CASSPKGVGGEKLFF.

The chain combines TRBV7-8 with TRBJ1-1; 7 positions match TRBD1. Germline lookup yields CDR1 SGHVS and CDR2 FQNEAQ. With 3 bases clipped from V and 1 base from J, the junction kept 5 bases outside the gene matches. The CDR3 runs 15 residues. CDR3 coding DNA: TGTGCCAGCAGCTTTAACCGGGACAGGAACACTGAAGCTTTCTTT. This encodes CASSFNRDRNTEAFF.

In its sample, this clone was seen a few times. This rearrangement joins TRBV19 to TRBJ2-7, with 8 bases matching TRBD1. CDR1 is LNHDA, CDR2 SQIVND, per germline (reference sequence). The CDR3 has 16 amino acids. J was trimmed by 3 bases and V by 6 bases; bases with no gene match: 13. CDR3 nucleotide sequence: TGTGCCAGTAGACGGTTGGGGCCGGGACAGGTCTACGAGCAGTACTTC. Protein: CASRRLGPGQVYEQYF.